The 21 T cell receptor beta chains given below trace back to one sample, sequenced in a study of T-cell reconstitution after alpha-beta-depleted transplantation in children. General study results and limits: Reportedly, alpha-beta T cells present about two months post-transplant originated from several hundred expanded clones of graft origin.

Library preparation (for TCRbeta) was performed with unique molecular identifiers. Via MiXCR, TCRdb re-called the PCR reads, giving one row per CDR3 protein. Altogether 25,000 to 35,000 distinct CDR3 sequences are present, approximately 6.9% being singletons, with the ten largest covering around 25%. Their antigen targets remain unknown. Specimen: peripheral blood, collected 60 days after TCRalphabeta/CD19-depleted stem cell transplant. These receptors originate from a child under two years old who had a stem cell transplant for acute myeloid leukemia, so the T cells may come from the graft donor.

The table lists this clonotype with many counts. V is TRBV29-1 and J is TRBJ2-3, with no clear D. The CDR3 spans 10 residues. V lost 5 bases and J 5 bases, leaving 5 bases between the germline ends. Germline V gene lookup returns CDR1 SQVTM and CDR2 ANQGSEA. The CDR3 bases are TGCAGCGTTCATATAGATACGCAGTATTTT. Residues: CSVHIDTQYF.

Many counts were recorded for this clonotype. This chain connects TRBV20-1 to TRBJ2-3; D is uncertain. CDR1 is DFQATT, CDR2 SNEGSKA, per germline (reference sequence). CDR3 size: 13 residues. V lost 6 bases, J lost 5 bases, and 15 bases lay in between. CDR3 protein: CSAPGRVVDTQYF. CDR3 coding DNA: TGCAGTGCCCCCGGACGGGTGGTAGATACGCAGTATTTT.

This clonotype was recorded at least ten times. The chain links TRBV5-1 to TRBJ2-5, with a weak D call TRBD2 (6 bases). Deletions cut 3 bases from V and 0 bases from J, with 9 bases between. Germline assignment: CDR1 SGHRS and CDR2 YFSETQ. This CDR3 has 14 amino acids. The chain's CDR3 is CASSSGRYQETQYF. The CDR3 DNA is TGCGCCAGCAGCTCCGGGAGATACCAAGAGACCCAGTACTTC.

The table lists this clonotype with many counts. J is TRBJ2-5 and V is TRBV3-1; 9 nucleotides align to TRBD2. This CDR3 region has 16 residues. CDR1 and CDR2 (germline): LGHDT, YNNKEL (reference sequence). With 0 bases clipped from V and 4 bases from J, the junction kept 6 bases outside the gene matches. The CDR3 sequence: CASSQEGGGASETQYF. In DNA, the CDR3 is TGTGCCAGCAGCCAAGAGGGCGGGGGGGCCTCAGAGACCCAGTACTTC.

This clonotype was found many times. The J gene is TRBJ2-3, the V gene TRBV9, with 8 bases matching TRBD2. Trimming took 4 bases from V and 5 from J; bases not matched to a gene: 9. CDR1 and CDR2 from the germline V gene are SGDLS and YYNGEE. The CDR3 totals 15 residues. The CDR3 DNA follows: TGTGCCAGCAGCTCCGTGGGCGGGAGGATAGATACGCAGTATTTT. This encodes CASSSVGGRIDTQYF.

This clonotype was observed at least ten times. The chain uses TRBV27 and TRBJ2-3; 14 bases map to TRBD2. Germline CDR1 MNHEY, CDR2 SMNVEV (reference sequence). The CDR3 extends over 17 amino acids. V lost 5 bases, J lost 5 bases, and 9 bases stayed unmatched. In nucleotides, the CDR3 is TGTGCCAGCAGTCCTCACGGACTAGCGGGGGGAAGAGATACGCAGTATTTT. This sequence encodes CASSPHGLAGGRDTQYF.

The sample holds many counts of this clonotype. V usage is TRBV27 and J usage is TRBJ2-5, with D perhaps matching TRBD2 (6 bases). In germline, CDR1 is MNHEY, CDR2 SMNVEV (reference sequence). V gave up 5 bases and J gave up 0 bases, with 13 bases separating them. This CDR3 is built from 15 residues. DNA for the CDR3: TGTGCCAGCAGTCCGGGACTTCAGTACCAAGAGACCCAGTACTTC. It translates to CASSPGLQYQETQYF.

The table lists this clonotype with many counts. The chain couples TRBV12-3 or TRBV12-4 to TRBJ1-1; no clear D gene. There are 14 residues in the CDR3. Trimming took 1 base from V and 6 from J, leaving 12 bases between them. The CDR3 protein is CASSLVPRGPEAFF. Written as DNA, the CDR3 is TGTGCCAGCAGTTTAGTACCACGGGGTCCTGAAGCTTTCTTT.

This clonotype occurred many times. The chain employs TRBV7-9 and TRBJ2-7; D may match TRBD1 or TRBD2 (5 bases each). This CDR3 spans 15 amino acids. Germline V gives CDR1 SEHNR, CDR2 FQNEAQ (reference sequence). V gave up 4 bases and J gave up 0 bases, with 13 bases separating them. The CDR3 region has the DNA TGTGCCAGCAGCTCTCCGGGACGGAGCTCCTACGAGCAGTACTTC. As protein: CASSSPGRSSYEQYF.

This clonotype was picked up many times. The chain has TRBV12-3 or TRBV12-4 and TRBJ2-1; 8 nucleotides agree with TRBD2. Trimming cost V 2 bases and J 5 bases; bases outside gene matches: 5. The CDR3 is made up of 15 amino acids. DNA of the CDR3: TGTGCCAGCAGTTTAACGGGAGGGCCACACAATGAGCAGTTCTTC. It is translated as CASSLTGGPHNEQFF.

This clonotype showed up many times. The genes are TRBV6-4 and TRBJ1-2, with D perhaps matching TRBD1 (6 bases). The V and J ends lost 7 bases and 3 bases respectively, with 12 bases between them. The CDR3 extends over 13 amino acids. Per germline, CDR1 MRHNA and CDR2 SNTAGT. CDR3 coding DNA: TGTGCCAGCAACCGGGACAAATACTATGGCTACACCTTC. This codes for CASNRDKYYGYTF.

This clonotype was detected many times. This chain uses TRBV28 with TRBJ2-3, with D maybe TRBD1 (6 bases). Germline-derived CDR1 and CDR2 are MDHEN and SYDVKM. Trimming stripped 2 bases from V and 3 bases from J, with 12 bases between. The CDR3 has 15 residues. The DNA of the CDR3 is TGTGCCAGCAGTTTAACAGGGAGAGCAACAGATACGCAGTATTTT. Protein sequence: CASSLTGRATDTQYF.

This clonotype was picked up many times. This chain links TRBV20-1 with TRBJ1-5; the D is unclear. The V and J ends lost 2 bases and 5 bases respectively, with 10 bases between them. The germline CDR1 and CDR2 sequences are DFQATT and SNEGSKA (reference sequence). This CDR3 region has 13 residues. As DNA, the CDR3 is TGCAGTGCTAGACCCTTTTTAGATCAGCCCCAGCATTTT. This sequence encodes CSARPFLDQPQHF.

This clonotype was recorded at least ten times. This chain uses TRBV29-1 with TRBJ2-5; D not resolved. The CDR3 extends over 12 amino acids. Germline loops: CDR1 SQVTM, CDR2 ANQGSEA. With 4 bases removed from V and 2 bases from J, the gap between germline ends came to 8 bases. CDR3 region: CSVGELQETQYF. The DNA of the CDR3 is TGCAGCGTTGGGGAATTACAAGAGACCCAGTACTTC.

This clonotype was seen repeatedly, ten times or more. The chain carries TRBV9 and TRBJ2-2; TRBD1 or TRBD2 may be the D gene (5 bases each). Trimming left V 0 bases short and J 4 bases short, with 10 bases between. The V gene's germline CDR1 is SGDLS and CDR2 YYNGEE. CDR3 length equals 15 residues. The CDR3 DNA is TGTGCCAGCAGCGTAGGGGACCCCCGCACCGGGGAGCTGTTTTTT. This gives the protein CASSVGDPRTGELFF.

This clonotype was detected many times. The chain has TRBV28 and TRBJ2-5; TRBD1 matches 9 bases. This CDR3 is built from 20 residues. Per germline, CDR1 MDHEN and CDR2 SYDVKM. V shed 3 bases, J shed 1 base, and the junction held 18 bases outside the gene matches. CDR3 bases: TGTGCCAGCAGTTTCCCCCCGTTACCTCTGGGACAGGGACTCCAAGAGACCCAGTACTTC. Protein product: CASSFPPLPLGQGLQETQYF.

This clonotype has at least ten counts. The chain joins TRBV12-3 or TRBV12-4 to TRBJ1-2, with TRBD1 matching 7 bases. The V segment lost 2 bases and the J segment 3 bases; nucleotides outside the gene matches: 6. The length of the CDR3 is 15 residues. CDR3 nucleotides: TGTGCCAGCAGTTTAACTCTCGACAGGGACTATGGCTACACCTTC. Protein sequence: CASSLTLDRDYGYTF.

This clonotype has ten or more counts. The rearrangement joins TRBV9 to TRBJ2-7, with 11 bases that match TRBD2. Germline CDR1 and CDR2: SGDLS and YYNGEE. Trimming at V came to 0 bases and at J to 1 base, leaving 0 bases not matched to a gene. The CDR3 runs to 15 residues. Here the CDR3 reads CASSVGTSGSYEQYF. DNA for the CDR3: TGTGCCAGCAGCGTAGGGACTAGCGGGTCCTACGAGCAGTACTTC.

The table lists this clonotype with many counts. The CDR3 nucleotides are TGCGCCAGCAGCTTGAGTTCGGGTAGGACTGAAGCTTTCTTT. Translating it yields CASSLSSGRTEAFF. J is TRBJ1-1 and V is TRBV5-1; no reliable D call. The ends were cut back, 1 base at V and 5 bases at J, with 12 bases in the middle. The CDR3 sequence is 14 residues long. Looked up from germline, CDR1 is SGHRS and CDR2 is YFSETQ.

This clonotype was observed at least ten times. This chain connects TRBV6-6 to TRBJ2-5; D gene unclear. The V end was cut by 6 bases, the J end by 5 bases, with 10 bases between. The CDR3 contains 12 residues. Germline CDR1 and CDR2: MNHNY and SVGAGI (reference sequence). The CDR3 loop is CASRLDGETQYF. The DNA for the CDR3 is TGTGCCAGCAGACTCGACGGGGAGACCCAGTACTTC.

This clonotype was recorded a few times. For the CDR3, the DNA is TGTGCCAGCACCGAAGTGGACAGGTCGTTTAACACTGAAGCTTTCTTT. Its protein is CASTEVDRSFNTEAFF. The rearrangement uses TRBV6-1 and TRBJ1-1; 7 positions match TRBD1. The J segment lost 2 bases and the V segment lost 7 bases, leaving 13 bases of the junction unmatched. The germline V gene encodes CDR1 MNHNS and CDR2 SASEGT. CDR3 length: 16 amino acids.